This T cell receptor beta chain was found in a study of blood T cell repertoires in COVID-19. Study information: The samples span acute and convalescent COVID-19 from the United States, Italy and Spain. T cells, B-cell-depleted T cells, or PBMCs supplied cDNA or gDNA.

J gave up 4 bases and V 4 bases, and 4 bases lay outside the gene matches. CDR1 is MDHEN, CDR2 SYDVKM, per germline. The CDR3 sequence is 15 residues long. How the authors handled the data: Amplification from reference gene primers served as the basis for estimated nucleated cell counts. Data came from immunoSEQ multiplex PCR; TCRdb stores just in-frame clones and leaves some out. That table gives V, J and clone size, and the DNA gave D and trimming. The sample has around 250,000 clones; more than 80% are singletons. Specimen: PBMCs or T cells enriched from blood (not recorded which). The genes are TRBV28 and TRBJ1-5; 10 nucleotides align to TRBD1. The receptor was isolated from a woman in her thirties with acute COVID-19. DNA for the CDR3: TGTGCCAGCAGTTGGGGGACAGGGGCTAATCAGCCCCAGCATTTT. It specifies CASSWGTGANQPQHF.